The 19 T cell receptor beta chains listed next were all sequenced from one sample in a study of cytomegalovirus exposure and HLA in healthy donors. PCR was performed using 60 Vbeta and 13 Jbeta primers. The assay was immunoSEQ multiplex PCR, and TCRdb's table has in-frame clones only and misses some. The sample shows 100,000 to 150,000 clones, more than 60% of them seen only once. The sequenced material came from PBMCs. The receptor source for this set is a woman aged 40 to 49 in good health and CMV-seronegative.

The rearrangement links TRBV5-1 to TRBJ1-6; D call uncertain. Trimming stripped 0 bases from V and 7 bases from J, with 14 bases between. This CDR3 comprises 16 residues. Germline CDR1 reads SGHRS; CDR2 reads YFSETQ. Written as DNA, the CDR3 is TGCGCCAGCAGCTTGGCCATTAGGACGGGGAATTCACCCCTCCACTTT. Translated: CASSLAIRTGNSPLHF.

This clone was counted only a few times. This sequence joins TRBV27 and TRBJ1-1, with 8 bases aligning to TRBD1. Germline V gene sequence: CDR1 MNHEY, CDR2 SMNVEV (reference sequence). The V segment lost 6 bases and the J segment 4 bases; nucleotides outside the gene matches: 10. This CDR3 contains 15 residues. The CDR3 loop is CASRARRGPGTEAFF. The DNA for the CDR3 is TGTGCCAGCAGAGCACGCAGGGGGCCGGGCACTGAAGCTTTCTTT.

CDR3 sequence (DNA): TGTGCCAGCAGCTCACGGGTCTACAAGTCCTACGAGCAGTACTTC. As protein: CASSSRVYKSYEQYF. The chain joins TRBV7-8 to TRBJ2-7; no reliable D call. The ends were cut back, 4 bases at V and 1 base at J, with 14 bases in the middle. The CDR3 spans 15 residues. Germline V gene data show CDR1 as SGHVS and CDR2 as FQNEAQ.

This clone has only one observation. The chain is built from TRBV29-1 and TRBJ2-1; 10 bases map to TRBD1. V lost 3 bases to trimming and J lost 7 bases; unmatched junction nucleotides: 6. Germline values: CDR1 SQVTM, CDR2 ANQGSEA. The CDR3 is 14 amino acids. The CDR3 loop reads CSVDWGQGRNEQFF. The CDR3 DNA sequence: TGCAGCGTTGATTGGGGACAGGGGAGGAATGAGCAGTTCTTC.

V is TRBV9 and J is TRBJ2-7; perhaps TRBD2 as D (6 bases). The CDR3 is 13 residues long. Deletions cut 0 bases from V and 5 bases from J, with 9 bases between. CDR1 and CDR2 from the germline V gene are SGDLS and YYNGEE. The CDR3 nucleotides are TGTGCCAGCAGCGTAGGGGTAGCGGACGAGCAGTACTTC. Protein product: CASSVGVADEQYF. Based on the CDR3 plus reference TRBV9 and TRBJ2-7, the full variable domain is DSGVTQTPKHLITATGQRVTLRCSPRSGDLSVYWYQQSLDQGLQFLIQYYNGEERAKGNILERFSAQQFPDLHSELNLSSLELGDSALYFCASSVGVADEQYFGPGTRLTVT.

This clone showed up just a few times. The chain couples TRBV4-1 to TRBJ1-1; tentative D call: TRBD1 (6 bases). Germline V gives CDR1 MGHRA, CDR2 YSYEKL. The V end lost 4 bases, the J end lost 2 bases, and 17 bases lay between the germline ends. CDR3 length equals 16 residues. CDR3 DNA: TGCGCCAGCAGCCTTTCACGAGGGGGAATTAACACTGAAGCTTTCTTT. Translating gives CASSLSRGGINTEAFF.

This clone turned up a few times. The rearrangement uses TRBV6-1 and TRBJ1-3; possibly TRBD1 for D (5 bases). Germline values: CDR1 MNHNS, CDR2 SASEGT. The V gene lost 6 bases and the J gene lost 0 bases, with 12 bases spanning the gap. The CDR3 spans 15 residues. CDR3 loop: CASRFSGYSGNTIYF. The CDR3 coding sequence is TGTGCCAGCAGATTCTCAGGGTACTCTGGAAACACCATATATTTT.

The chain couples TRBV23-1 to TRBJ1-2, with TRBD1 matching 10 bases. TRBV23-1 is assigned to the ORF class and has an uncertain function. V shed 6 bases and J 5 bases; nucleotides not matched to a gene: 9. CDR3 length: 15 amino acids. This CDR3 is CASSQSRDRGYGYTF. CDR3 bases: TGCGCCAGCAGCCAAAGCCGGGACAGGGGATATGGCTACACCTTC.

Worth noting for this clone: The same CDR3 also results from other DNA sequences found in this sample. The chain couples TRBV7-6 to TRBJ2-1; a possible D gene is TRBD2 (5 bases). With 1 base removed from V and 6 bases from J, the gap between germline ends came to 7 bases. From germline, CDR1 is SGHVS and CDR2 FNYEAQ. CDR3 length equals 13 residues. CDR3 protein: CASSLGLANEQFF. In nucleotides, the CDR3 is TGTGCCAGCAGCTTAGGGCTAGCCAATGAGCAGTTCTTC.

The count of this clone is one. CDR3 sequence reads: CASSTVADEKLFF. The CDR3 DNA follows: TGTGCTTCCTCGACAGTAGCGGATGAAAAACTGTTTTTT. V and J are TRBV10-3 and TRBJ1-4, with D possibly being TRBD1 (5 bases). The germline CDR1 and CDR2 sequences are ENHRY and SYGVKD. This CDR3 has 13 amino acids.

Written as DNA, the CDR3 is TGTGCCAGCAGCCAGGATACTAGCGGGGGCACCGGGGAGCTGTTTTTT. As protein: CASSQDTSGGTGELFF. This chain connects TRBV2 to TRBJ2-2; 11 bases align to TRBD2. The CDR3 covers 16 residues. Germline V gene lookup returns CDR1 SNHLY and CDR2 FYNNEI. The V segment lost 6 bases and the J segment 4 bases; nucleotides outside the gene matches: 7.

The chain couples TRBV14 to TRBJ1-1; unclear D gene. V dropped 5 bases and J dropped 4 bases, with 11 bases sitting between them. The CDR3 sequence is 13 residues long. Germline CDR1 is SGHDN and CDR2 is FVKESK. The CDR3 loop is CASSSVGVTEAFF. CDR3 nucleotide sequence: TGTGCCAGCAGCTCCGTCGGGGTCACTGAAGCTTTCTTT.

The chain uses TRBV4-3 and TRBJ2-2; 8 bases map to TRBD2. The CDR3 runs 16 residues. Germline V lookup: CDR1 LGHNA, CDR2 YSLEER. With V trimmed by 4 bases and J by 6 bases, 10 bases remained unmatched. The CDR3 loop is CASSPRGAGEPGELFF. The CDR3, as DNA: TGCGCCAGCAGCCCCAGAGGAGCGGGAGAACCCGGGGAGCTGTTTTTT.

J is TRBJ2-6 and V is TRBV6-1; a possible D gene is TRBD1 (6 bases). V shed 0 bases and J shed 3 bases, with 15 bases lying between them. This CDR3 region has 18 residues. Germline-derived CDR1 and CDR2 are MNHNS and SASEGT. The CDR3 here is CASSEAGVYRVGANVLTF. CDR3 coding DNA: TGTGCCAGCAGTGAAGCTGGGGTCTACAGGGTTGGGGCCAACGTCCTGACTTTC.

V usage is TRBV9 and J usage is TRBJ2-1, with 9 bases lining up with TRBD2. There are 15 residues in the CDR3. The germline V gene encodes CDR1 SGDLS and CDR2 YYNGEE. Losses at the gene ends were 0 bases for V and 10 bases for J; bases not matched to a gene: 8. CDR3 loop: CASSVVGGRGGEQFF. CDR3 nucleotide sequence: TGTGCCAGCAGCGTAGTTGGCGGGAGGGGAGGGGAGCAGTTCTTC.

The rearrangement uses TRBV5-6 and TRBJ1-1, with 7 positions matching TRBD1. V was clipped by 4 bases and J by 7 bases; unmatched bases: 4. Per the germline V gene, CDR1 is SGHDT and CDR2 is YYEEEE. This CDR3 is built from 12 residues. CDR3 region: CASSPGTDEAFF. The DNA of the CDR3 is TGTGCCAGCAGCCCCGGGACAGATGAAGCTTTCTTT. Drawing the rest from reference TRBV5-6 and TRBJ1-1, the complete variable domain is DAGVTQSPTHLIKTRGQQVTLRCSPKSGHDTVSWYQQALGQGPQFIFQYYEEEERQRGNFPDRFSGHQFPNYSSELNVNALLLGDSALYLCASSPGTDEAFFGQGTRLTVV.

J is TRBJ2-3 and V is TRBV5-4; TRBD2 matches 9 bases. J lost 1 base, V lost 5 bases, and 5 bases had no gene match. The CDR3 totals 15 residues. The V gene's germline CDR1 is SGHNT and CDR2 YYREEE (reference sequence). The CDR3, as DNA: TGTGCCAGCAGATATCTAGCGGGACGCACAGATACGCAGTATTTT. Amino acids: CASRYLAGRTDTQYF.

The chain links TRBV7-2 to TRBJ2-5, with D perhaps matching TRBD1 (6 bases). CDR1 and CDR2 from the germline V gene are SGHTA and FQGNSA. The V end lost 5 bases, the J end lost 1 base, and 17 bases lay between the germline ends. This CDR3 contains 16 residues. CDR3 in amino acids: CASSPRRLGAQETQYF. The CDR3 DNA is TGTGCCAGCAGCCCCCGTCGACTGGGGGCCCAAGAGACCCAGTACTTC.

This clone was found once. The chain has TRBV18 and TRBJ2-1; the match to TRBD2 covers 9 bases. The CDR3 is made up of 14 amino acids. J lost 8 bases, V lost 4 bases, and 6 bases had no gene match. The germline V gene has CDR1 KGHSH and CDR2 LQKENI. CDR3 DNA: TGTGCCAGCTCACAGGGAGCGGGAGGTTATGAGCAGTTCTTC. Encoded protein: CASSQGAGGYEQFF.